These 19 T cell receptor beta chains share one sample of origin, sequenced in a study of human T cells and chemical hapten exposure. TCRdb re-derived calls from the RACE reads in MiXCR, one entry per CDR3 protein. There are over 60,000 distinct CDR3 sequences in the sample; about 9.4% occur only once, and about 6.9% lies in the top ten. As for time point: patch test 2, 6 weeks after DPC sensitization. The treatment is: therapeutic diphenylcyclopropenone sensitization with weekly scalp DPC. The sample was whole blood, taken in connection with sensitization to the hapten diphenylcyclopropenone (DPC). The receptors originated from a woman in her 50s with alopecia areata. Some clones in this sample may be carry-over from other donors' samples.

This clonotype showed up many times. The chain has TRBV19 and TRBJ2-7, with 9 positions matching TRBD2. From germline, CDR1 is LNHDA and CDR2 SQIVND (reference sequence). Trimming at V came to 4 bases and at J to 3 bases, leaving 1 base not matched to a gene. This CDR3 spans 13 amino acids. The CDR3 is CASSTSGNYEQYF. The CDR3 DNA reads as TGTGCCAGTAGTACTAGCGGGAACTACGAGCAGTACTTC.

This clonotype has at least ten counts. J is TRBJ1-3 and V is TRBV30; no clear D. V was trimmed by 0 bases and J by 4 bases, leaving 7 bases between them. Germline CDR1 reads GTSNPN; CDR2 reads SVGIG (reference sequence). This CDR3 is 13 amino acids long. The CDR3 DNA is TGTGCCTGGAGTGTACTGGACGGAAACACCATATATTTT. Protein: CAWSVLDGNTIYF.

This clonotype was counted only a few times. The J gene is TRBJ2-1, the V gene TRBV10-2, with D possibly TRBD1 on 6 matching bases. V shed 7 bases and J shed 0 bases, with 13 bases lying between them. The CDR3 spans 15 residues. Germline CDR1 and CDR2: WSHSY and SAAADI. The CDR3 nucleotides read TGCGCCAGCACCGAGGGGGACCGCTCCTACAATGAGCAGTTCTTC. Encoded protein: CASTEGDRSYNEQFF.

This clonotype was seen at least ten times. This rearrangement joins TRBV5-1 to TRBJ1-2; D unclear. The V and J ends lost 5 bases and 4 bases respectively, with 15 bases between them. CDR1 and CDR2 (germline): SGHRS, YFSETQ. The CDR3 spans 14 residues. The DNA of the CDR3 is TGCGCCAGCAGTGCGGAGGAGGAGGCCTATGGCTACACCTTC. Its protein is CASSAEEEAYGYTF. Together with reference TRBV5-1 and TRBJ1-2, the CDR3 gives the full variable domain: KAGVTQTPRYLIKTRGQQVTLSCSPISGHRSVSWYQQTPGQGLQFLFEYFSETQRNKGNFPGRFSGRQFSNSRSEMNVSTLELGDSALYLCASSAEEEAYGYTFGSGTRLTVV.

This clonotype was counted ten times or more. J is TRBJ2-3 and V is TRBV10-3, with a possible D match to TRBD2 (6 bases). The CDR3 totals 16 residues. V lost 0 bases to trimming and J lost 0 bases, with 10 bases between them. CDR1 is ENHRY, CDR2 SYGVKD, per germline. The CDR3 DNA is TGTGCCATCAGTGAGTCGGGCGGGACTAGCACAGATACGCAGTATTTT. Its protein product is CAISESGGTSTDTQYF.

This clonotype was counted many times. The chain has TRBV10-3 and TRBJ1-1; TRBD1 agrees at 7 bases. V lost 10 bases and J lost 4; bases outside the gene matches: 9. Germline V lookup: CDR1 ENHRY, CDR2 SYGVKD. The CDR3 is 13 amino acids. The CDR3 reads CATVEPGGTEAFF. The DNA for the CDR3 is TGTGCCACCGTTGAACCAGGGGGCACTGAAGCTTTCTTT.

This clonotype has a count of ten or more. This rearrangement joins TRBV12-3 or TRBV12-4 to TRBJ1-2; 11 bases line up with TRBD1. The V and J ends lost 6 bases and 6 bases, in that order; junction bases with no gene match: 6. The CDR3 has 14 amino acids. The CDR3 region is CASSRDRGRDGYTF. CDR3 nucleotide sequence: TGTGCCAGCAGCCGGGACAGGGGGAGGGATGGCTACACCTTC.

This clonotype showed up many times. The chain combines TRBV5-1 with TRBJ2-3; 9 nucleotides agree with TRBD2. CDR3 size: 14 residues. V dropped 4 bases and J dropped 4; count of bases not matched to a gene: 4. From germline, CDR1 is SGHRS and CDR2 YFSETQ. The CDR3 DNA follows: TGCGCCAGCAGCGACCCTAGCGGGGCAGATACGCAGTATTTT. Protein product: CASSDPSGADTQYF. The variable domain in full, with the rest retrieved from reference TRBV5-1 and TRBJ2-3, is KAGVTQTPRYLIKTRGQQVTLSCSPISGHRSVSWYQQTPGQGLQFLFEYFSETQRNKGNFPGRFSGRQFSNSRSEMNVSTLELGDSALYLCASSDPSGADTQYFGPGTRLTVL.

The chain recombines TRBV19 with TRBJ2-1; tentatively, D is TRBD1 or TRBD2 (5 bases each). CDR3 length: 14 amino acids. Looked up from germline, CDR1 is LNHDA and CDR2 is SQIVND (reference sequence). V lost 5 bases and J lost 6, with 14 bases in between. The CDR3 reads CASSQQAGTNEQFF. The CDR3 nucleotides read TGTGCCAGTAGTCAACAGGCCGGGACCAATGAGCAGTTCTTC.

In its sample, this clonotype was seen many times. This CDR3 reads CSVGGRDTGELFF. As DNA, the CDR3 is TGCAGCGTTGGAGGGAGGGACACCGGGGAGCTGTTTTTT. The V call is TRBV29-1, the J call TRBJ2-2; 7 nucleotides line up with TRBD2. The germline V gene has CDR1 SQVTM and CDR2 ANQGSEA. This CDR3 spans 13 amino acids. V was pared by 4 bases and J by 3 bases, with 2 bases of the junction left unmatched.

V usage is TRBV6-5 and J usage is TRBJ2-4; 13 positions match TRBD2. This CDR3 has 15 residues. Trimming removed 4 bases from V and 7 bases from J; junction bases left unmatched: 4. Germline CDR1 MNHEY, CDR2 SVGAGI. The CDR3 region is CASSWRTSGSNIQYF. DNA of the CDR3: TGTGCCAGCAGTTGGCGGACTAGCGGGAGCAACATTCAGTACTTC.

This clonotype occurred many times. The chain recombines TRBV7-6 with TRBJ2-1, with D possibly called TRBD1 or TRBD2 (5 bases each). Per germline, CDR1 SGHVS and CDR2 FNYEAQ. The CDR3 spans 18 residues. V was clipped by 2 bases and J by 6 bases, with 23 bases between them. The CDR3: CASSLFPLGTSGTNEQFF. Written as DNA, the CDR3 is TGTGCCAGCAGCTTATTCCCCCTAGGAACTAGTGGGACCAATGAGCAGTTCTTC.

The chain is built from TRBV7-9 and TRBJ2-3; D is undetermined. The V and J ends lost 2 bases and 1 base respectively, with 10 bases between them. The CDR3 consists of 15 residues. Germline V gene sequence: CDR1 SEHNR, CDR2 FQNEAQ (reference sequence). The CDR3 region is CASSLRTHGTDTQYF. The CDR3 bases are TGTGCCAGCAGCTTAAGGACCCACGGCACAGATACGCAGTATTTT.

This sequence joins TRBV7-2 and TRBJ2-5, with a weak D call TRBD1 (6 bases). Germline V CDR1 and CDR2: SGHTA, FQGNSA. This CDR3 spans 13 amino acids. V lost 5 bases, J lost 5 bases, and 12 bases lay in between. This CDR3 reads CASSAQGRETQYF. CDR3 nucleotides: TGTGCCAGCAGCGCTCAGGGGCGGGAGACCCAGTACTTC.

This clonotype was counted only a few times. The CDR3 coding sequence is TGCAGTGCTAGAGAATGGCCCCCCTACAATGAGCAGTTCTTC. It yields the protein CSAREWPPYNEQFF. The chain joins TRBV20-1 to TRBJ2-1, with D hard to call. The CDR3 sequence is 14 residues long. Germline V gives CDR1 DFQATT, CDR2 SNEGSKA (reference sequence). V lost 0 bases and J lost 2, with 8 bases in between.

This chain joins TRBV10-3 and TRBJ2-7; 8 bases align to TRBD1. CDR1 and CDR2 (germline): ENHRY, SYGVKD. The V and J ends lost 10 bases and 6 bases, in that order; junction bases with no gene match: 11. The CDR3 spans 13 residues. CDR3 DNA sequence: TGTGCCACCGGACAGGGAGTTTTAGGCGAGCAGTACTTC. Its translation is CATGQGVLGEQYF.

This clonotype was seen many times. V is TRBV20-1 and J is TRBJ2-1, with TRBD2 identical over 7 bases. The germline V gene has CDR1 DFQATT and CDR2 SNEGSKA (reference sequence). Unmatched junction bases numbered 3, after V lost 2 bases and J lost 2 bases. CDR3 length: 14 residues. The CDR3 DNA reads TGCAGTGCTAGACCCCTAGCGGCCTACAATGAGCAGTTCTTC. Protein sequence: CSARPLAAYNEQFF.

Concerning this clonotype: A single base separates this from a much larger clone, so it may be a read error. The chain is built from TRBV11-2 and TRBJ2-7; perhaps TRBD2 as D (6 bases). This CDR3 has 13 amino acids. CDR1 is SGHAT, CDR2 FQNNGV, per germline. The CDR3 is CATSLVGLSEQYF. As DNA, the CDR3 is TGTGCCACCAGCTTAGTGGGACTGTCCGAGCAGTACTTC.

As for this clonotype: Germline is not matched at one junction end, which may reflect a read error. The rearrangement uses TRBV27 and TRBJ2-7, with D possibly matching TRBD2 (6 bases). Germline V gene data show CDR1 as MNHEY and CDR2 as SMNVEV (reference sequence). The CDR3 sequence is 13 residues long. The CDR3 DNA follows: TGTGCTAGCAGTTATGGAGGGTCCTACGAGCAGTACTTC. Protein sequence: CASSYGGSYEQYF.